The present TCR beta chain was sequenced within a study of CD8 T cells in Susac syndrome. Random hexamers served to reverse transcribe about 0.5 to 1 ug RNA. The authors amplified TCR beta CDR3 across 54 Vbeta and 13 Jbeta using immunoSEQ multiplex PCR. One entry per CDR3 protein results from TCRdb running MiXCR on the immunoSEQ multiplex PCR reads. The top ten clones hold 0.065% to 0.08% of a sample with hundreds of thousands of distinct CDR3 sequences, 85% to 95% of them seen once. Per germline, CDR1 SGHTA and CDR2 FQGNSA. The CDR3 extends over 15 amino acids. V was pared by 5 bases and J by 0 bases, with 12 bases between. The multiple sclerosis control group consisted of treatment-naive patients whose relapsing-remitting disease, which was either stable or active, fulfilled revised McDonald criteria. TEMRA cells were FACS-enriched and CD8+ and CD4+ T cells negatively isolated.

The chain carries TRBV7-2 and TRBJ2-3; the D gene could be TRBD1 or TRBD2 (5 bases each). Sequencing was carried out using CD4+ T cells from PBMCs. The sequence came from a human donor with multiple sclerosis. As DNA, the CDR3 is TGTGCCAGCAGCCAATACGGGGCTAGCACAGATACGCAGTATTTT. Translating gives CASSQYGASTDTQYF. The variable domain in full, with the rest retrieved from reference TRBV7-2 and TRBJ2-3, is GAGVSQSPSNKVTEKGKDVELRCDPISGHTALYWYRQSLGQGLEFLIYFQGNSAPDKSGLPSDRFSAERTGGSVSTLTIQRTQQEDSAVYLCASSQYGASTDTQYFGPGTRLTVL.